Listed below are T cell receptor beta chains from one sample, sequenced in a study of cytomegalovirus exposure and HLA in healthy donors. Only in-frame clones appear in the TCRdb table, and some are missing; sequencing was by immunoSEQ multiplex PCR. The sample lists about 98,000 clones, around 60% occurring once. The sample consisted of PBMCs. These receptors originate from a human donor in good health. CDR3s include the opening cysteine and the closing phenylalanine or tryptophan. The order of the fields is D gene, clone size, V gene, J gene, CDR3 DNA, CDR3 protein. A D gene is named only where the DNA matches it firmly. Size is omitted from some rows. Given values are once, few, many or a class for expanded clones.

>-|-|TRBV5-6|TRBJ2-7
TGTGCCAGCAGCTTACGGCGGGGCTCCTACGAGCAGTACTTC
CASSLRRGSYEQYF
>TRBD2|-|TRBV5-1|TRBJ2-3
TGCGCCAGCACCCAACTAGCGGGAAGCACAGATACGCAGTATTTT
CASTQLAGSTDTQYF
>-|few|TRBV10-3|TRBJ1-1
TGTGCCATCAGGGATGGGGCGAACACTGAAGCTTTCTTT
CAIRDGANTEAFF
>TRBD1|-|TRBV27|TRBJ2-7
TGTGCCAGCAGTTGGGGACAGACCTACGAGCAGTACTTC
CASSWGQTYEQYF
>TRBD1|-|TRBV19|TRBJ2-7
TGTGCCAGTAGTCCAACCCCTGGACAGGACATCTACGAGCAGTACTTC
CASSPTPGQDIYEQYF
>-|-|TRBV7-2|TRBJ1-5
TGTGCCAGCAGCGCGGGACGGGGCAATCAGCCCCAGCATTTT
CASSAGRGNQPQHF
>-|-|TRBV10-3|TRBJ2-3
TGTGCCATCGGAGTTGGGGCCACAGATACGCAGTATTTT
CAIGVGATDTQYF
>-|-|TRBV6-5|TRBJ1-1
TGTGCCAGCAATAGGGGTGCAGGTGAAGCTTTCTTT
CASNRGAGEAFF
>-|-|TRBV4-1|TRBJ2-7
TGCGCCAGCAGCCAAGACGGCGGTAGGAGTGGGCAGTACTTC
CASSQDGGRSGQYF
>TRBD1|-|TRBV5-1|TRBJ1-3
TGCGCCAGCAGCACTCGGACAGGGTCAGGAAACACCATATATTTT
CASSTRTGSGNTIYF
>-|-|TRBV7-9|TRBJ2-3
TGTGCCAGCAGCCCTCTTTGGCGGGGCACAGATACGCAGTATTTT
CASSPLWRGTDTQYF
>-|few|TRBV5-6|TRBJ1-1
TGTGCCAGCAGCGCGAGGGGAGGCACTGAAGCTTTCTTT
CASSARGGTEAFF
>-|-|TRBV4-1|TRBJ1-6
TGCGCCAGCAGCCAAGACTTCAATTCACCCCTCCACTTT
CASSQDFNSPLHF
>-|-|TRBV11-3|TRBJ2-1
TGTGCCAGCAGCCCGGGACTCTACAATGAGCAGTTCTTC
CASSPGLYNEQFF
>-|-|TRBV29-1|TRBJ2-3
TGCAGCGGTGCCCTCCGGGGAACAGATACGCAGTATTTT
CSGALRGTDTQYF
>TRBD1|few|TRBV18|TRBJ1-2
TGTGCCAGCTCGTCCGGGACAGGGGATGGCTACACCTTC
CASSSGTGDGYTF
>-|-|TRBV7-9|TRBJ1-1
TGTGCCAGCACCGGGGGGGGTGAAGCTTTCTTT
CASTGGGEAFF
>TRBD2|few|TRBV29-1|TRBJ2-3
TGCAGCGGCGGACTAGCGGGAGGAGGAACAGATACGCAGTATTTT
CSGGLAGGGTDTQYF
>TRBD1|-|TRBV30|TRBJ1-1
TGTGCCTGGAGTTTTGGACAGGGGGGCACTGAAGCTTTCTTT
CAWSFGQGGTEAFF
>TRBD2|-|TRBV5-1|TRBJ2-1
TGCGCCAGCAATCCCTTGGGGGACTATCGGGATGAGCAGTTCTTC
CASNPLGDYRDEQFF
>-|-|TRBV7-9|TRBJ1-5
TGTGCCAGCAGCCCAATGGACAGTAGCAATCAGCCCCAGCATTTT
CASSPMDSSNQPQHF
>TRBD1|once|TRBV29-1|TRBJ1-1
TGCAGCGTCGGGGACAGGGAGAACACTGAAGCTTTCTTT
CSVGDRENTEAFF
>TRBD1|-|TRBV29-1|TRBJ1-5
TGCAGCCGCCGGGACAGGGTCGATAGCAATCAGCCCCAGCATTTT
CSRRDRVDSNQPQHF
>-|few|TRBV6-1|TRBJ2-3
TGTGCCAGCAGTGTAAGCGGAGATACGCAGTATTTT
CASSVSGDTQYF
>-|-|TRBV19|TRBJ1-5
TGTGCCAGTAGTATGACGGGGGGCTGGAGTCAGCCCCAGCATTTT
CASSMTGGWSQPQHF
>TRBD1|-|TRBV30|TRBJ2-5
TGTGCCTCCTACAGGGGGGAGACCCAGTACTTC
CASYRGETQYF
>-|few|TRBV15|TRBJ2-1
TGTGCCACCAGCACGGGATACAATGAGCAGTTCTTC
CATSTGYNEQFF
>TRBD1|few|TRBV18|TRBJ1-5
TGTGCCAGCTCACCGGGTGGGACAGGGGCAAATCAGCCCCAGCATTTT
CASSPGGTGANQPQHF
>TRBD2|once|TRBV4-1|TRBJ2-1
TGCGCCAGCAGCCAAGCGACTAGCGGGCGACTCAATGAGCAGTTCTTC
CASSQATSGRLNEQFF
>TRBD1|-|TRBV19|TRBJ2-2
TGTGCCAGTAGAGGACAGGGGTACACCGGGGAGCTGTTTTTT
CASRGQGYTGELFF
>-|-|TRBV7-9|TRBJ1-3
TGTGCCAGCAACAACAACAGGGACTCTGGAAACACCATATATTTT
CASNNNRDSGNTIYF
>TRBD1|few|TRBV7-9|TRBJ1-1
TGTGCCAGCAGCTTAGTGTGGAGACAGGGAGGGAACACTGAAGCTTTCTTT
CASSLVWRQGGNTEAFF
>-|few|TRBV5-4|TRBJ1-4
TGTGCCAGCAGCTTGTGGGAGAATGAAAAACTGTTTTTT
CASSLWENEKLFF
>-|-|TRBV5-4|TRBJ2-1
TGTGCCAGCAGCGCAGGGGGGAAATACTACAATGAGCAGTTCTTC
CASSAGGKYYNEQFF
>-|-|TRBV5-1|TRBJ1-3
TGCGCCAGCAGCTACAGTGACCAGGGAAACACCATATATTTT
CASSYSDQGNTIYF
>TRBD1|-|TRBV4-1|TRBJ2-7
TGCGCCAGCAGCCACGGACAGGGGTTCCCCTACGAGCAGTACTTC
CASSHGQGFPYEQYF
>-|-|TRBV28|TRBJ2-4
TGTGCCAGCAGCGTTAGACTAGCCAAAAACATTCAGTACTTC
CASSVRLAKNIQYF
>TRBD1|-|TRBV30|TRBJ1-1
TGTGCCTGGAGTCGGGACAGGGTGAACACTGAAGCTTTCTTT
CAWSRDRVNTEAFF
>-|-|TRBV5-6|TRBJ2-1
TGTGCTAGCAGCTTTAGCGGCACCTACAATGAGCAGTTCTTC
CASSFSGTYNEQFF
>-|-|TRBV29-1|TRBJ2-1
TGCAGCGTTGAAGGACTTGGGCAGGGGAGAAGCTACAATGAGCAGTTCTTC
CSVEGLGQGRSYNEQFF
>TRBD1|-|TRBV5-1|TRBJ1-1
TGCGCCAGCAGCTTGGTGAGACAGGGTAATGAAGCTTTCTTT
CASSLVRQGNEAFF
>TRBD1|-|TRBV5-1|TRBJ1-2
TGCGCCAGCAGCTCACGAACAGGGGGCGCAGATGGCTACACCTTC
CASSSRTGGADGYTF
>TRBD1|-|TRBV16|TRBJ2-3
TGTGCCAGCAGCCAGACAGGGAGCACAGATACGCAGTATTTT
CASSQTGSTDTQYF
>TRBD2|-|TRBV5-8|TRBJ2-7
TGTGCCAGCAGCTACCTTAGCGGGAGGACATCCTACGAGCAGTACTTC
CASSYLSGRTSYEQYF
>-|-|TRBV7-2|TRBJ1-5
TGTACCAGCAGCTTCGACAACAATCAGCCCCAGCATTTT
CTSSFDNNQPQHF
>-|-|TRBV6-1|TRBJ2-3
TGTGCCAGCAAGAGGGGGAGCGCAACCACAGATACGCAGTATTTT
CASKRGSATTDTQYF
>-|few|TRBV19|TRBJ1-5
TGTGCCAGTAGTTGGGACGGGGGGCCCCAGCATTTT
CASSWDGGPQHF
>TRBD2|-|TRBV5-1|TRBJ2-5
TGCGCCAGCAGATGGGGACTAGCGGGAGGGAGGCTTCTTACCCAGTACTTC
CASRWGLAGGRLLTQYF
>TRBD2|-|TRBV7-9|TRBJ2-7
TGTTCCAGCAGCTTAGGGGCTAGCGGGCTCTACGAGCAGTACTTC
CSSSLGASGLYEQYF
>TRBD2|-|TRBV19|TRBJ2-5
TGTGCCAGTAGTACAGGGACTAGCGGGACAGAGACCCAGTACTTC
CASSTGTSGTETQYF
>-|few|TRBV14|TRBJ2-3
TGTGCCAGCAGCCAGCGGAGGAAAGATACGCAGTATTTT
CASSQRRKDTQYF
>-|few|TRBV6-6|TRBJ1-5
TGTGCCAGCAGGACTGGACATCTTACTAGCAATCAGCCCCAGCATTTT
CASRTGHLTSNQPQHF